These 31 T cell receptor beta chains originate from one sample sequenced in a study of shared clonotypes between healthy human individuals. Some clones are missing from TCRdb's copy, which holds only in-frame ones; the method was immunoSEQ multiplex PCR. The data contain roughly 1 million clones, about 80% of them singletons. The sample comprised memory CD4+ T cells sorted from blood. This sample's subset: CD45RA-negative fraction. The receptors here all came from a man between 18 and 35 years old in good health.

This clone was counted only a few times. The chain joins TRBV6-5 to TRBJ1-1, with D unresolved. V gave up 0 bases and J gave up 3 bases, with 5 bases separating them. Germline loops: CDR1 MNHEY, CDR2 SVGAGI. The CDR3 loop spans 13 amino acids. CDR3 protein: CASSYSIDTEAFF. In DNA, the CDR3 is TGTGCCAGCAGTTACTCGATTGACACTGAAGCTTTCTTT.

This clone was counted between two and nine times. This chain joins TRBV7-2 and TRBJ1-1; maybe TRBD1 (6 bases). The germline V gene has CDR1 SGHTA and CDR2 FQGNSA. The CDR3 consists of 14 residues. V lost 6 bases and J 4 bases, leaving 15 bases between the germline ends. The DNA for the CDR3 is TGTGCCAGCAGGCTTCAGGGGTTAGGCACTGAAGCTTTCTTT. This codes for CASRLQGLGTEAFF.

This clone came up once. Other DNA sequences of this sample code for an identical CDR3. The V and J genes are TRBV9 and TRBJ2-2; D uncertain. Trimming left V 2 bases short and J 2 bases short, with 4 bases between. Germline CDR1 and CDR2: SGDLS and YYNGEE. The CDR3 loop spans 13 amino acids. The CDR3 loop reads CASSVQNTGELFF. The CDR3 DNA reads TGTGCCAGCAGCGTCCAAAACACCGGGGAGCTGTTTTTT.

The chain joins TRBV6-6 to TRBJ1-5; D uncertain. With 3 bases removed from V and 2 bases from J, the gap between germline ends came to 14 bases. CDR1 is MNHNY, CDR2 SVGAGI, per germline (reference sequence). The CDR3 contains 16 residues. The CDR3 DNA reads TGTGCCAGCAGTTATTCGGGCCCCGGAGGCAATCAGCCCCAGCATTTT. This sequence encodes CASSYSGPGGNQPQHF.

CDR3 sequence: CASSPRTEAFF. The CDR3 coding sequence is TGTGCCAGCAGTCCCCGGACTGAAGCTTTCTTT. This chain joins TRBV6-5 and TRBJ1-1; D unresolved. V lost 5 bases and J lost 5, with 6 bases in between. Germline assignment: CDR1 MNHEY and CDR2 SVGAGI. The CDR3 runs 11 residues.

This clone is a singleton in its sample. The rearrangement uses TRBV6-4 and TRBJ2-7; D is unclear. Trimming shortened V by 8 bases and J by 13 bases, and 24 bases separated the two germline ends. The CDR3 loop spans 13 amino acids. CDR1 and CDR2 from the germline V gene are MRHNA and SNTAGT. The CDR3 sequence is CASVNSLPTPFYF. Here the CDR3 DNA reads TGTGCCAGCGTAAACAGCTTACCAACCCCTTTTTACTTC.

This clone was seen only a few times. This sequence joins TRBV10-2 and TRBJ2-2, with D possibly called TRBD1 or TRBD2 (6 bases each). CDR3 length: 16 amino acids. Trimming stripped 1 base from V and 3 bases from J, with 12 bases between. Germline CDR1 WSHSY, CDR2 SAAADI. CDR3 region: CASSEWGARDTGELFF. CDR3 sequence (DNA): TGCGCCAGCAGTGAGTGGGGGGCTAGGGACACCGGGGAGCTGTTTTTT.

The genes are TRBV6-6 and TRBJ1-3; D perhaps matches TRBD1 (5 bases). CDR3 length equals 15 residues. Germline loops: CDR1 MNHNY, CDR2 SVGAGI (reference sequence). V was cut by 6 bases and J by 0 bases, with 12 bases left in between. In DNA form, the CDR3 reads TGTGCCAGCAGCCTCGGGGGGGGCTCTGGAAACACCATATATTTT. It translates to CASSLGGGSGNTIYF.

In its sample, this clone was seen once. The chain combines TRBV13 with TRBJ1-6; 7 positions match TRBD1. This CDR3 comprises 16 residues. Germline CDR1 and CDR2: PRHDT and FYEKMQ (reference sequence). The trim removed 5 bases at V and 4 bases at J, leaving 8 bases unmatched. The CDR3 bases are TGTGCCAGCAGCCGACGGACAGGAAATTATAATTCACCCCTCCACTTT. As protein: CASSRRTGNYNSPLHF.

The J gene is TRBJ2-6, the V gene TRBV5-6; TRBD2 might be the D (5 bases). Germline lookup yields CDR1 SGHDT and CDR2 YYEEEE. The germline V and J ends were trimmed by 4 bases and 0 bases, with 14 bases remaining between them. This CDR3 comprises 17 residues. CDR3 nucleotides: TGTGCCAGCAGCCCACGGAGGATTCCCTCTGGGGCCAACGTCCTGACTTTC. Translation: CASSPRRIPSGANVLTF.

The rearrangement joins TRBV10-1 to TRBJ2-1; 11 bases line up with TRBD1. With V trimmed by 6 bases and J by 7 bases, 8 bases remained unmatched. Germline assignment: CDR1 WNHNN and CDR2 SYGVQD (reference sequence). The CDR3 contains 15 residues. CDR3 loop: CASRSGTGGNNEQFF. DNA for the CDR3: TGCGCCAGCAGATCCGGGACAGGGGGGAATAATGAGCAGTTCTTC.

This clone was detected once. The chain has TRBV18 and TRBJ1-4; D unclear. The CDR3 spans 13 residues. The germline V gene encodes CDR1 KGHSH and CDR2 LQKENI. V dropped 8 bases and J dropped 2 bases, with 9 bases sitting between them. The CDR3 spells CASRFSTNEKLFF. The CDR3 DNA is TGTGCCAGCCGGTTTAGCACTAATGAAAAACTGTTTTTT.

V and J are TRBV5-1 and TRBJ1-1, with D tentatively TRBD1 (6 bases). The length of the CDR3 is 14 residues. The V gene's germline CDR1 is SGHRS and CDR2 YFSETQ. V was pared by 4 bases and J by 4 bases, with 14 bases between. In DNA, the CDR3 is TGCGCCAGCAGCCCCAAACAGGGAGGCACTGAAGCTTTCTTT. Its translation: CASSPKQGGTEAFF.

This sequence joins TRBV7-9 and TRBJ1-6; no clear D gene. The V gene lost 3 bases and the J gene lost 0 bases, with 12 bases spanning the gap. Germline lookup yields CDR1 SEHNR and CDR2 FQNEAQ (reference sequence). CDR3 length: 17 residues. The CDR3 DNA is TGTGCCAGCAGCTTGTACGGCGAAAGCTCCTATAATTCACCCCTCCACTTT. It is translated as CASSLYGESSYNSPLHF.

The rearrangement uses TRBV7-2 and TRBJ1-4, with D uncertain. Germline CDR1 and CDR2: SGHTA and FQGNSA. Trimming took 3 bases from V and 0 from J, leaving 8 bases between them. The CDR3 covers 15 residues. CDR3 nucleotides: TGTGCCAGCAGCTTTAACAGTGCAACTAATGAAAAACTGTTTTTT. This sequence encodes CASSFNSATNEKLFF.

The V gene is TRBV7-2, the J gene TRBJ2-5; 10 bases fit TRBD1. CDR3 length: 15 amino acids. Germline assignment: CDR1 SGHTA and CDR2 FQGNSA. V lost 0 bases, J lost 4 bases, and 2 bases stayed unmatched. The CDR3 loop is CASSLAGTGVETQYF. The DNA for the CDR3 is TGTGCCAGCAGCTTAGCCGGGACAGGGGTAGAGACCCAGTACTTC.

This clone was seen only once. The junction departs from the called germline gene at one end, perhaps through a read error. The chain combines TRBV30 with TRBJ1-6; no clear D. CDR3 length equals 13 residues. Germline V gene lookup returns CDR1 GTSNPN and CDR2 SVGIG (reference sequence). CDR3 sequence (DNA): TGTGCCCGGAGTGTTCGAAGCAATTCACCCCTCCACTTT. This encodes CARSVRSNSPLHF.

The V gene is TRBV15, the J gene TRBJ1-1, with a possible D match to TRBD1 (6 bases). Germline CDR1 is LNHNV and CDR2 is YYDKDF (reference sequence). This CDR3 has 13 amino acids. Trimming shortened V by 7 bases and J by 5 bases, and 14 bases separated the two germline ends. The CDR3 reads CATTWGLGTEAFF. CDR3 coding DNA: TGTGCCACCACATGGGGGCTGGGGACTGAAGCTTTCTTT.

V usage is TRBV6-6 and J usage is TRBJ2-7; D possibly matches TRBD1 or TRBD2 (5 bases each). CDR3 length: 14 residues. Germline loops: CDR1 MNHNY, CDR2 SVGAGI (reference sequence). The V end was cut by 2 bases, the J end by 2 bases, with 10 bases between. CDR3 region: CASSYGGRPYEQYF. CDR3 nucleotides: TGTGCCAGCAGTTACGGGGGACGGCCCTACGAGCAGTACTTC.

DNA for the CDR3: TGCGCCAGCAGTCAACCTGGGACTCAAGGAGGCAATCAGCCCCAGCATTTT. It codes for CASSQPGTQGGNQPQHF. J is TRBJ1-5 and V is TRBV23-1, with D tentatively TRBD1 (5 bases). TRBV23-1 is filed as an ORF, its function uncertain. Trimming stripped 2 bases from V and 2 bases from J, with 16 bases between. This CDR3 has 17 amino acids.

The V gene is TRBV27, the J gene TRBJ2-1; 9 bases agree with TRBD2. From germline, CDR1 is MNHEY and CDR2 SMNVEV (reference sequence). The CDR3 is 16 amino acids. The junction had 6 bases not matched to a gene; V was cut back by 6 bases and J by 0 bases. CDR3 DNA sequence: TGTGCCAGCAGGTTCAATAGCGGGAGCTCCTACAATGAGCAGTTCTTC. It specifies CASRFNSGSSYNEQFF.

J is TRBJ2-1 and V is TRBV5-1; TRBD2 aligns across 10 bases. This CDR3 is built from 16 residues. Germline CDR1 and CDR2: SGHRS and YFSETQ. The trim removed 3 bases at V and 3 bases at J, leaving 6 bases unmatched. DNA of the CDR3: TGCGCCAGCAGCTCGTCTCGACTAGCGGGCTACAATGAGCAGTTCTTC. This gives the protein CASSSSRLAGYNEQFF.

Note on this clone: Different DNA sequences within this sample yield the same CDR3. This chain connects TRBV18 to TRBJ2-1; maybe TRBD2 (6 bases). Germline V CDR1 and CDR2: KGHSH, LQKENI. The CDR3 sequence is 13 residues long. Trimming left V 3 bases short and J 3 bases short, with 6 bases between. CDR3 nucleotide sequence: TGTGCCAGCTCACCGGGGGGCTACAATGAGCAGTTCTTC. Encoded protein: CASSPGGYNEQFF.

For this clone: With only one base between it and a far larger clone, this is likely a read error. This sample also contains other DNA sequences that code for the same CDR3. V gene TRBV25-1 combines with J gene TRBJ2-7; D call uncertain. The germline V gene encodes CDR1 MGHDK and CDR2 SYGVNS. Trimming removed 6 bases at V and 1 base at J, with 4 bases between. CDR3 length equals 11 residues. This CDR3 is CASSSSYEQYF. As DNA, the CDR3 is TGTGCCAGCAGCTCTTCCTACGAGCAGTACTTC.

The rearrangement uses TRBV5-1 and TRBJ2-3, with TRBD1 identical over 7 bases. The CDR3 is made up of 15 amino acids. Germline loops: CDR1 SGHRS, CDR2 YFSETQ. V gave up 4 bases and J gave up 3 bases; unmatched junction bases: 8. For the CDR3, the DNA is TGCGCCAGCAGCATTGGGCAGGGGGAAACAGATACGCAGTATTTT. It is translated as CASSIGQGETDTQYF.

V usage is TRBV27 and J usage is TRBJ1-1; 10 bases line up with TRBD1. From germline, CDR1 is MNHEY and CDR2 SMNVEV (reference sequence). J gave up 9 bases and V 6 bases, and 4 bases lay outside the gene matches. The CDR3 sequence is 12 residues long. The CDR3 reads CASRGTGEKAFF. The CDR3 DNA follows: TGTGCCAGCAGGGGGACAGGGGAGAAAGCTTTCTTT.

The chain carries TRBV27 and TRBJ2-5; D call uncertain. The CDR3 contains 18 residues. With 6 bases removed from V and 3 bases from J, the gap between germline ends came to 26 bases. Germline assignment: CDR1 MNHEY and CDR2 SMNVEV (reference sequence). This chain's CDR3 is CASSRLGPAGRRKETQYF. CDR3 coding DNA: TGTGCCAGCAGCCGCCTAGGGCCTGCAGGACGGAGAAAAGAGACCCAGTACTTC.

The genes are TRBV28 and TRBJ1-5, with D perhaps matching TRBD1 (5 bases). The CDR3 contains 15 residues. CDR1 is MDHEN, CDR2 SYDVKM, per germline. Deletions cut 5 bases from V and 9 bases from J, with 20 bases between. The DNA for the CDR3 is TGTGCCAGCAGTGCCGGGACCCCGTCGATTGTGCCCCAGCATTTT. Translating it yields CASSAGTPSIVPQHF.

This CDR3 is CASSKALCGGLAGGPADTQYF. CDR3 DNA: TGTGCCAGCAGCAAAGCGCTTTGTGGGGGACTAGCGGGAGGGCCCGCCGATACGCAGTATTTT. The rearrangement uses TRBV21-1 and TRBJ2-3; the table names TRBD2, a call not compared with the DNA. TRBV21-1 is given as a pseudogene. The CDR3 extends over 21 amino acids.

The chain carries TRBV6-5 and TRBJ2-1; D possibly corresponds to TRBD2 (5 bases). In germline, CDR1 is MNHEY, CDR2 SVGAGI. Trimming took 6 bases from V and 5 from J, leaving 11 bases between them. The CDR3 length is 13 residues. In DNA form, the CDR3 reads TGTGCCAGCAGCCGCCGGACTGACAATGAGCAGTTCTTC. Protein: CASSRRTDNEQFF.

This clone was detected a few times. The chain links TRBV2 to TRBJ1-4, with 7 bases lining up with TRBD1. Germline lookup yields CDR1 SNHLY and CDR2 FYNNEI. The CDR3 spans 15 residues. The V segment lost 6 bases and the J segment 4 bases; nucleotides outside the gene matches: 8. This CDR3 reads CASSGGTVDNEKLFF. The CDR3 DNA follows: TGTGCCAGCAGCGGGGGGACAGTTGATAATGAAAAACTGTTTTTT.